Here is one TCR beta chain with its context. These data originate in a study of shared T cell receptors in the human thymus. Data came from immunoSEQ multiplex PCR; TCRdb stores just in-frame clones and leaves some out. The top ten hold about 0.013% of the sample, which has about 500,000 clones, more than 75% seen once. In germline, CDR1 is MNHEY, CDR2 SVGAGI. The CDR3 loop spans 14 amino acids. Trimming cost V 8 bases and J 8 bases, with 18 bases left between them. The same data also went into a second study, on human thymus T cells.

The gene calls are TRBV6-5 and TRBJ1-4, with a possible D match to TRBD1 (6 bases). The sequence was collected from a boy less than two years old with a congenital heart defect. Sequencing used thymocytes. In nucleotides, the CDR3 is TGTGCCAGCGGAATCCAGGGGTCTGGGGAAAAACTGTTTTTT. Its protein product is CASGIQGSGEKLFF.